This T cell receptor beta chain stems from a study of blood T cell repertoires in COVID-19 (TCRdb year 2020). Study-level background: Samples from collaborators originated in the United States, Italy and Spain and spanned both the acute and convalescent phases of COVID-19. The prospective study material was composed of cDNA or gDNA derived from T cells, B-cell-depleted T cells, or PBMCs. Deeply sampled blood TCRbeta repertoires from subjects exposed to, actively infected with, or recovered from COVID-19 were included in the dataset. The repertoires were made available in a free public database intended to serve as a resource for research on the immune response to SARS-CoV-2. Samples were obtained from the ongoing ImmuneRACE study (first 160 participants) and from about 1,300 subjects provided by 6 global collaborators. Sample metadata almost always included a de-identified subject ID, COVID-19 status, age in years and sex. Where available, HLA class I and class II types were taken from metadata supplied by the sample provider and were not determined by assay-based typing.

The CDR3, cysteine through phenylalanine, is 13 amino acids long. Only the CDR3 part of the read is kept: 39 bases, read in frame from the first base. Trimming removed 7 bases from V and 3 bases from J, leaving 12 bases between the germline ends. Based on the germline V gene, the CDR1 and CDR2 sequences are LGHNT and FRNRAP. As concerns this clone: The antigen this receptor binds is unknown. No clone much larger than this one lies a single base away; base qualities are absent.

Enrolling through a virtual design, the prospective study's participants ranged in age from roughly 18 to 90 years and lived across roughly 24 United States geographic areas. In the prospective study, participants were assigned to cohorts based on the clinical history participants reported in a screening survey and a study questionnaire. Exposed participants had been in contact with someone with a PCR-confirmed or clinician-diagnosed COVID-19 case within 2 weeks of study entry. Each participant in the prospective study had whole blood, serum and a nasopharyngeal or oropharyngeal swab collected by mobile phlebotomists. Prospective study participants could optionally give additional blood draws and questionnaires over an approximately 2-month period. Before DNA extraction, prospective study blood samples were shipped either frozen or at room temperature. Results and caveats for the whole study, not just this receptor: How much clinical and demographic metadata was included differed by source and by participant, and the metadata was provided uncurated.

The immunoSEQ Assay, a bias-controlled multiplex PCR, was used to amplify TCRbeta CDR3 regions from genomic DNA. The authors' analysis ran thus. The number of nucleated cells in each sample was estimated by amplification of reference gene primers within the assay. Sequence reads were collapsed and filtered to measure the absolute abundance of every unique TCRbeta CDR3 rearrangement. For each sample, productive Simpson clonality was calculated as the square root of Simpson's diversity index over productive rearrangements. TCRdb took over this immuneACCESS table, retaining in-frame rearrangements with V and J assigned. Such tables are incomplete; in checked studies, under half of the missing clones stem from an unresolved V gene, and the remainder is unexplained. That table supplies the V and J calls and clone size; D and trimming were determined from the DNA. The sample table records hundreds of thousands of clones; 80% to 90% of these occur just once. In total, the top ten clones hold approximately 3.8% of the sample.

The chain was built from TRBV12-5 and TRBJ1-1, with TRBD1 tentatively as D gene (6 bases match). The sample consisted of PBMCs or T cells enriched from blood (not recorded which). This TCR was recovered from a woman in her thirties or forties who had been exposed to COVID-19. In nucleotide form, the sequence is TGTGCTAGTGCCACCTCAGGGGACACTGAAGCTTTCTTT. Its translation reads: CASATSGDTEAFF.